What follows are 24 T cell receptor beta chains derived from one specimen sequenced in a study of blood T cells in healthy people across ages. Primers used in a second PCR of roughly 6 to 11 cycles were a sample-barcoded 5' primer and a J-beta primer mix. Each CDR3 protein gets one entry after TCRdb re-called the 5' RACE reads with MiXCR. The table shows about 670,000 distinct CDR3 sequences, with around 38% occurring only once. Material for sequencing was blood. The receptors were sampled from an elderly man in good health.

This clonotype has ten or more counts. The chain uses TRBV5-1 and TRBJ1-4; D is ambiguous. This CDR3 is built from 14 residues. Trimming left V 4 bases short and J 0 bases short, with 7 bases between. Germline CDR1 reads SGHRS; CDR2 reads YFSETQ. CDR3 bases: TGCGCCAGCAGCCGTACAACAACTAATGAAAAACTGTTTTTT. Encoded protein: CASSRTTTNEKLFF.

The chain uses TRBV6-2 or TRBV6-3 and TRBJ2-5; 7 bases map to TRBD1. Germline V gene data show CDR1 as MNHEY and CDR2 as SVGEGT. The CDR3 is 14 amino acids. Trimming at V came to 5 bases and at J to 5 bases, leaving 8 bases not matched to a gene. The CDR3 reads CASSKTGTLETQYF. CDR3 DNA sequence: TGTGCCAGCAGTAAGACAGGGACCCTGGAGACCCAGTACTTC.

The chain joins TRBV11-2 to TRBJ2-1, with D unresolved. The length of the CDR3 is 15 residues. The V gene lost 5 bases and the J gene lost 9 bases, with 20 bases spanning the gap. Per germline, CDR1 SGHAT and CDR2 FQNNGV. The CDR3 coding sequence is TGTGCCAGCAGCCCAAGTGAGTCTAGATACGCTGAGCAGTTCTTC. It is translated as CASSPSESRYAEQFF.

CDR3 in amino acids: CASVTSGRPREQYF. CDR3 bases: TGTGCCAGCGTGACTAGCGGGAGGCCCCGCGAGCAGTACTTC. This sequence joins TRBV6-2 or TRBV6-3 and TRBJ2-7, with 13 positions matching TRBD2. The length of the CDR3 is 14 residues. V was pared by 8 bases and J by 6 bases, with 7 bases of the junction left unmatched. The germline V gene encodes CDR1 MNHEY and CDR2 SVGEGT.

This clonotype was observed a handful of times. This chain connects TRBV6-2 or TRBV6-3 to TRBJ2-3, with unresolved D. Trimming shortened V by 1 base and J by 2 bases, and 4 bases separated the two germline ends. Looked up from germline, CDR1 is MNHEY and CDR2 is SVGEGT. This CDR3 has 13 amino acids. The DNA of the CDR3 is TGTGCCAGCAGTTACTTCCACACAGATACGCAGTATTTT. As protein: CASSYFHTDTQYF.

J is TRBJ1-1 and V is TRBV7-2; the match to TRBD1 covers 9 bases. V was pared by 5 bases and J by 10 bases, with 5 bases of the junction left unmatched. Germline V gives CDR1 SGHTA, CDR2 FQGNSA. This CDR3 has 12 amino acids. CDR3 protein: CASSKDRGAAFF. CDR3 DNA sequence: TGTGCCAGCAGCAAAGACAGGGGGGCAGCTTTCTTT.

This clonotype was counted many times. The rearrangement joins TRBV5-5 to TRBJ2-7; 8 bases are shared with TRBD2. Germline CDR1 and CDR2: SGHKS and YYEKEE (reference sequence). J was trimmed by 3 bases and V by 3 bases; bases with no gene match: 14. This CDR3 region has 17 residues. CDR3 sequence: CASSSTIALAANYEQYF. The CDR3 DNA reads TGTGCCAGCAGCTCCACCATAGCACTAGCGGCGAACTACGAGCAGTACTTC.

The rearrangement joins TRBV7-2 to TRBJ1-1; tentative D call: TRBD1 (6 bases). This CDR3 comprises 14 residues. The V and J ends lost 5 bases and 4 bases respectively, with 14 bases between them. Germline values: CDR1 SGHTA, CDR2 FQGNSA. This CDR3 reads CASSVRQDVTEAFF. The CDR3 DNA sequence: TGTGCCAGCAGCGTCCGACAGGATGTCACTGAAGCTTTCTTT.

This clonotype was observed a few times. This chain links TRBV12-3 or TRBV12-4 with TRBJ2-1; D is perhaps TRBD2 (6 bases). The CDR3 is made up of 15 amino acids. V lost 6 bases to trimming and J lost 0 bases, with 12 bases between them. The DNA for the CDR3 is TGTGCCAGCAGGAGCGGGCCCAGCTCCTACAATGAGCAGTTCTTC. This encodes CASRSGPSSYNEQFF.

The genes are TRBV9 and TRBJ2-7; 10 nucleotides match TRBD2. The trim removed 1 base at V and 4 bases at J, leaving 5 bases unmatched. Germline V gene data show CDR1 as SGDLS and CDR2 as YYNGEE. The CDR3 is made up of 15 amino acids. The CDR3: CASSVSGGAFYEQYF. In DNA form, the CDR3 reads TGTGCCAGCAGCGTAAGCGGGGGGGCCTTTTACGAGCAGTACTTC.

CDR3 DNA sequence: TGTGCCAGCACTCAACCTGTCGGGGTGATGGGGGAGCAGTACTTC. It is translated as CASTQPVGVMGEQYF. V usage is TRBV6-2 or TRBV6-3 and J usage is TRBJ2-1, with D tentatively TRBD2 (5 bases). The end of the DNA fits TRBJ2-7 better, so the J call may be wrong. Germline CDR1 is MNHEY and CDR2 is SVGEGT. This CDR3 comprises 15 residues.

Concerning this clonotype: At one end the junction does not follow the germline gene, possibly because of a read error. The rearrangement links TRBV7-9 to TRBJ2-7, with 9 bases aligning to TRBD1. Germline CDR1 and CDR2: SEHNR and FQNEAQ (reference sequence). This CDR3 contains 15 residues. CDR3 in amino acids: CASSRRQGEPYERYF. The CDR3, as DNA: TGTGCCAGCAGCCGTCGACAGGGGGAACCCTACGAGCGGTACTTC.

The chain carries TRBV5-1 and TRBJ2-7; TRBD2 is a possible D gene (6 bases). Between the trimmed V and J ends, which lost 0 bases and 7 bases, there was a span of 17 bases. The germline V gene has CDR1 SGHRS and CDR2 YFSETQ. The CDR3 extends over 15 amino acids. CDR3 nucleotide sequence: TGCGCCAGCAGCTTGGCTCCCGGGGGTTTGAATGAGCAGTACTTC. As protein: CASSLAPGGLNEQYF.

The chain recombines TRBV6-5 with TRBJ2-5; D ambiguous. Trimming removed 8 bases at V and 4 bases at J, with 11 bases between. Germline V gene lookup returns CDR1 MNHEY and CDR2 SVGAGI. This CDR3 spans 12 amino acids. The CDR3 region has the DNA TGTGCCAGCCAGAGATACCCAGAGACCCAGTACTTC. Translating it yields CASQRYPETQYF.

This clonotype was detected many times. The chain uses TRBV29-1 and TRBJ2-7; D might be TRBD1 (5 bases). The CDR3 consists of 15 residues. V gave up 7 bases and J gave up 2 bases, with 21 bases separating them. Germline CDR1 and CDR2: SQVTM and ANQGSEA. The CDR3 DNA reads TGCAGCGCTGTAATATCAGGGAAATCCCCCTACGAGCAGTACTTC. Its protein is CSAVISGKSPYEQYF.

The chain couples TRBV9 to TRBJ2-3; 9 bases match TRBD2. Germline V gene sequence: CDR1 SGDLS, CDR2 YYNGEE. The CDR3 extends over 15 amino acids. Trimming took 3 bases from V and 1 from J; bases not matched to a gene: 3. CDR3 sequence (DNA): TGTGCCAGCAGCGGATCTAGCGGGGGCACAGATACGCAGTATTTT. Translating gives CASSGSSGGTDTQYF.

The chain employs TRBV5-1 and TRBJ1-1; 8 bases agree with TRBD1. The CDR3 extends over 17 amino acids. J was trimmed by 2 bases and V by 4 bases; bases with no gene match: 13. CDR1 and CDR2 from the germline V gene are SGHRS and YFSETQ. The CDR3 sequence is CASSLMGQVGLNTEAFF. For the CDR3, the DNA is TGCGCCAGCAGCCTAATGGGACAGGTAGGGCTCAACACTGAAGCTTTCTTT.

About this clonotype: This may arise from a read error, as a much more abundant clone is one base away. This rearrangement joins TRBV7-8 to TRBJ2-5; 9 bases align to TRBD1. The ends lost 4 bases at V and 11 bases at J; junction bases unmatched: 17. The germline V gene encodes CDR1 SGHVS and CDR2 FQNEAQ. CDR3 size: 16 residues. CDR3: CASSSRTGEANNEQYF. In DNA form, the CDR3 reads TGTGCCAGCAGCTCCCGGACAGGGGAAGCCAACAATGAGCAGTACTTC.

This clonotype was seen a few times. The chain is built from TRBV5-8 and TRBJ1-5, with unresolved D. Germline V gene lookup returns CDR1 SGHTS and CDR2 YDEGEE. The CDR3 covers 15 residues. With 0 bases removed from V and 4 bases from J, the gap between germline ends came to 11 bases. DNA for the CDR3: TGTGCCAGCAGCTTGGGACCACGAAGGAATCAGCCCCAGCATTTT. The encoded protein is CASSLGPRRNQPQHF.

The V and J genes are TRBV20-1 and TRBJ2-1, with 7 bases fitting TRBD2. V lost 0 bases to trimming and J lost 7 bases; unmatched junction nucleotides: 24. This CDR3 spans 20 amino acids. Germline V gene data show CDR1 as DFQATT and CDR2 as SNEGSKA (reference sequence). DNA of the CDR3: TGCAGTGCTAGAGATGTCCCGCTAACACCCGGGACTATATTAGATAATGAGCAGTTCTTC. Translating it yields CSARDVPLTPGTILDNEQFF.

Only one count was recorded for this clonotype. The gene calls are TRBV7-6 and TRBJ2-1; 13 nucleotides agree with TRBD2. The V gene end was trimmed by 0 bases and the J gene end by 7 bases; junction bases not matched to a gene: 6. Germline lookup yields CDR1 SGHVS and CDR2 FNYEAQ. The CDR3 extends over 17 amino acids. CDR3 nucleotide sequence: TGTGCCAGCAGCTTAGCGGGGACTAGCGGGGTGGGGAATGAGCAGTTCTTC. It codes for CASSLAGTSGVGNEQFF.

Points on this clonotype: A clone one base away is much larger, so this may be a read error. This rearrangement joins TRBV7-2 to TRBJ2-1; TRBD2 agrees at 13 bases. Germline CDR1 and CDR2: SGHTA and FQGNSA. The V gene end was trimmed by 1 base and the J gene end by 6 bases; junction bases not matched to a gene: 6. The CDR3 contains 17 residues. The CDR3 spells CASSLGGLAGRRNEQFF. CDR3 in DNA: TGTGCCAGCAGCTTAGGGGGACTAGCGGGACGACGCAATGAGCAGTTCTTC.

The chain combines TRBV6-2 or TRBV6-3 with TRBJ2-7; a weak D match, TRBD2 (6 bases). Germline loops: CDR1 MNHEY, CDR2 SVGEGT. Deletions cut 0 bases from V and 3 bases from J, with 9 bases between. This CDR3 has 14 residues. CDR3 loop: CASSYSAGLYEQYF. The DNA of the CDR3 is TGTGCCAGCAGTTACTCAGCGGGCCTCTACGAGCAGTACTTC.

This clonotype was found a few times. The rearrangement links TRBV6-2 or TRBV6-3 to TRBJ2-7, with TRBD1 matching over 9 bases. V shed 5 bases and J 4 bases; nucleotides not matched to a gene: 9. CDR1 is MNHEY, CDR2 SVGEGT, per germline. The length of the CDR3 is 15 residues. The CDR3 nucleotides read TGTGCCAGCAGTCGCCGGGGACAGGGTAATTACGAGCAGTACTTC. Translation gives CASSRRGQGNYEQYF.